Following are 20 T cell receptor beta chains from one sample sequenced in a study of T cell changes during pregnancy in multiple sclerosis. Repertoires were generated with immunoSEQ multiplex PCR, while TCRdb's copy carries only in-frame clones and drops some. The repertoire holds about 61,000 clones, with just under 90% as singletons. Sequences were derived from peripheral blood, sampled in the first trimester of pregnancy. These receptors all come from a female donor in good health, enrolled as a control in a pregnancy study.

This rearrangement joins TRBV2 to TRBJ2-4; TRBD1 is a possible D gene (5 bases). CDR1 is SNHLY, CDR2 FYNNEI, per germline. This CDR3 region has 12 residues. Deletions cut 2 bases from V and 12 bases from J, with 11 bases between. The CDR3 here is CASSENRQGQYF. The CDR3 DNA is TGTGCCAGCAGTGAAAATCGGCAGGGTCAGTACTTC.

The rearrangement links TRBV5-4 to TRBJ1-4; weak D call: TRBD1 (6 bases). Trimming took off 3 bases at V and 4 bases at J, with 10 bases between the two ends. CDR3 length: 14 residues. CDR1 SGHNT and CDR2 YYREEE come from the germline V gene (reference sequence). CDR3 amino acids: CASSSGTLNEKLFF. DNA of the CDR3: TGTGCCAGCAGCTCCGGGACACTTAATGAAAAACTGTTTTTT.

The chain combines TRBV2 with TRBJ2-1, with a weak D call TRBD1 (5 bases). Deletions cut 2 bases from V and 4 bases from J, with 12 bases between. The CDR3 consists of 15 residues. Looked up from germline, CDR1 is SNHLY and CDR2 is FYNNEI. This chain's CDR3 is CASSENQGRYNEQFF. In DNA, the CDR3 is TGTGCCAGCAGTGAAAACCAGGGAAGGTACAATGAGCAGTTCTTC.

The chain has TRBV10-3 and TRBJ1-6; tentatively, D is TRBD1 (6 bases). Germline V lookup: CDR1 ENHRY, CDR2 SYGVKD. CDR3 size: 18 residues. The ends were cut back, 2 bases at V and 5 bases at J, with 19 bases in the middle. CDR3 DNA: TGTGCCATCAGTGAGCGACCCTTTTCAGGGGCGGATAATTCACCCCTCCACTTT. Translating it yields CAISERPFSGADNSPLHF.

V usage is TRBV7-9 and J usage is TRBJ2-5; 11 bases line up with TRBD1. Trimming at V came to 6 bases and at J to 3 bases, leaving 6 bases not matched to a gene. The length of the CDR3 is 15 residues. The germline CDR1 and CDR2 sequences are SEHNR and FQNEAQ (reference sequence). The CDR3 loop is CASSRWTGGEETQYF. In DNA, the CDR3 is TGTGCCAGCAGTCGGTGGACAGGGGGCGAAGAGACCCAGTACTTC.

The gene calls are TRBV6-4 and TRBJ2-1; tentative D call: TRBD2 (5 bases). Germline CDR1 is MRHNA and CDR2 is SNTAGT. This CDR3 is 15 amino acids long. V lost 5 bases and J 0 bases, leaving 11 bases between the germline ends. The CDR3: CASSLSGSSYNEQFF. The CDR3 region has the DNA TGTGCCAGCAGTCTAAGCGGAAGCTCCTACAATGAGCAGTTCTTC.

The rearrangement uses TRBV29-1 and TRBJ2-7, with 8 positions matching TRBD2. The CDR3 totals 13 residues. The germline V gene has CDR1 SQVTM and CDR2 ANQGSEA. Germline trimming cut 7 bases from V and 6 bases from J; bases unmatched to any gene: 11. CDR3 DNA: TGCAGCGCCCGGGGGGGCTATGATGGCGAGCAGTACTTC. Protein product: CSARGGYDGEQYF.

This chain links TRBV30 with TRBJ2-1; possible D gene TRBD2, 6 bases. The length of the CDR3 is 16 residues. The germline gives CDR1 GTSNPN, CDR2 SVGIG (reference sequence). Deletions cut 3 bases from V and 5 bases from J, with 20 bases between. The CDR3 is CAWSGGWKRENNEQFF. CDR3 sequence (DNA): TGTGCCTGGAGCGGAGGGTGGAAGCGAGAAAACAATGAGCAGTTCTTC. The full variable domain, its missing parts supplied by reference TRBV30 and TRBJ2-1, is SQTIHQWPATLVQPVGSPLSLECTVEGTSNPNLYWYRQAAGRGLQLLFYSVGIGQISSEVPQNLSASRPQDRQFILSSKKLLLSDSGFYLCAWSGGWKRENNEQFFGPGTRLTVL.

CDR3 protein: CASSLGSSGFAGYTF. As DNA, the CDR3 is TGCGCCAGCAGCTTGGGTTCTTCGGGGTTTGCTGGCTACACCTTC. The J gene is TRBJ1-2, the V gene TRBV5-1, with unresolved D. CDR3 length: 15 amino acids. V lost 0 bases and J lost 7, with 16 bases in between. CDR1 is SGHRS, CDR2 YFSETQ, per germline. Complete variable domain (other parts from reference TRBV5-1 and TRBJ1-2): KAGVTQTPRYLIKTRGQQVTLSCSPISGHRSVSWYQQTPGQGLQFLFEYFSETQRNKGNFPGRFSGRQFSNSRSEMNVSTLELGDSALYLCASSLGSSGFAGYTFGSGTRLTVV.

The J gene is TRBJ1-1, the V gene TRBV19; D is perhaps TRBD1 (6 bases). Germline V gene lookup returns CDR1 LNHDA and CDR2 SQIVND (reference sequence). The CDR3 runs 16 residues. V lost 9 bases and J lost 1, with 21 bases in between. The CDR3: CASQGQRTTRNTEAFF. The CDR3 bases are TGTGCCAGCCAGGGACAACGAACCACACGGAACACTGAAGCTTTCTTT.

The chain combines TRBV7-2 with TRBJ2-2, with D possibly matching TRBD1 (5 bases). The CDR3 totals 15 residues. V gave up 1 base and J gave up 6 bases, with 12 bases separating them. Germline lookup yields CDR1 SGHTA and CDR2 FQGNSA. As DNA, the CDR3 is TGTGCCAGCAGCTTAGAGGGGCATGGGGCCGGGGAGCTGTTTTTT. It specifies CASSLEGHGAGELFF.

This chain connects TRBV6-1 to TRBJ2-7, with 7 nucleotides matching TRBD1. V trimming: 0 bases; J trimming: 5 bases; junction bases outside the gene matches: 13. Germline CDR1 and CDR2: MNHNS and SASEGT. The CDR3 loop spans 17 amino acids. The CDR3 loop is CASSEALPGAGGHEQYF. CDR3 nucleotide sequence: TGTGCCAGCAGTGAAGCGCTCCCCGGGGCAGGGGGTCACGAGCAGTACTTC.

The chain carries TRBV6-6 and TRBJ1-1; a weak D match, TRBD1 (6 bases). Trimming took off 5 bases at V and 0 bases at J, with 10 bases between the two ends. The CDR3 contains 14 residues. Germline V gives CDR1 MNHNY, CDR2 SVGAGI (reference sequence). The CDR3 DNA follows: TGTGCCAGCAGTCCAGGGGACCTGAACACTGAAGCTTTCTTT. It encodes CASSPGDLNTEAFF.

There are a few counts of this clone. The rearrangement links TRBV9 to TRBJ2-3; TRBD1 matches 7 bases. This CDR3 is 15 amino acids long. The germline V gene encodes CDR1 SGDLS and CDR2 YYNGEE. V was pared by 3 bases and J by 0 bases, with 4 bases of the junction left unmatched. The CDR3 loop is CASSGQGFSTDTQYF. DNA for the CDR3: TGTGCCAGCAGCGGACAGGGCTTTAGCACAGATACGCAGTATTTT.

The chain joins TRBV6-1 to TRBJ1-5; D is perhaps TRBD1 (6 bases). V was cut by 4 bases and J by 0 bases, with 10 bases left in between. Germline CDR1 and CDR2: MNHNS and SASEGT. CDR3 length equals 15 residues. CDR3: CASSGQDNSNQPQHF. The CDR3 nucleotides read TGTGCCAGCAGTGGACAGGATAATAGCAATCAGCCCCAGCATTTT.

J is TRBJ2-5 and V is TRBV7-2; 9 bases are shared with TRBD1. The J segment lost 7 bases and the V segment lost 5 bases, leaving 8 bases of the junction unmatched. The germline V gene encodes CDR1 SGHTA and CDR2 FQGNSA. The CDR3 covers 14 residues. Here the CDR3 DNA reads TGTGCCAGCAGCGTAGACAGGGGGTTAGGGACCCAGTACTTC. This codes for CASSVDRGLGTQYF.

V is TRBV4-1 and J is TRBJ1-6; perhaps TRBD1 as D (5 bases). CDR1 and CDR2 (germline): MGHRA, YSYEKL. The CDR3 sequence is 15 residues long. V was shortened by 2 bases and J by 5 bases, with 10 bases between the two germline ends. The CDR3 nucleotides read TGCGCCAGCAGCCAATTGGGGCTTGATAATTCACCCCTCCACTTT. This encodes CASSQLGLDNSPLHF.

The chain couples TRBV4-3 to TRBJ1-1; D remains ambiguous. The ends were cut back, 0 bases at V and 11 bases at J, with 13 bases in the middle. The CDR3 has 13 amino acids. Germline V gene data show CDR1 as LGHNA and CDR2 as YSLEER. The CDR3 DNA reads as TGCGCCAGCAGCCAAGATTCCCTGAATCGGGCTTTCTTT. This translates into CASSQDSLNRAFF.

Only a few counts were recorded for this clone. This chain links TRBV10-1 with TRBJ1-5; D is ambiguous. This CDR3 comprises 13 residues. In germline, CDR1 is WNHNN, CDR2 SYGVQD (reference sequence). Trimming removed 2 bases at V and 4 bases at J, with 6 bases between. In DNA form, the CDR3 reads TGCGCCAGCAGTGAGGCAGATAATCAGCCCCAGCATTTT. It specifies CASSEADNQPQHF.

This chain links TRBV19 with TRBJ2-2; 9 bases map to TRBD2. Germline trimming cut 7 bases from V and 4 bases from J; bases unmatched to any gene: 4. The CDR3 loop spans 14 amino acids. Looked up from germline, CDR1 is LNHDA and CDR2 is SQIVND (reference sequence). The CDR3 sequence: CASKREAGTGELFF. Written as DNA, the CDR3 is TGTGCCAGTAAGCGGGAGGCTGGCACCGGGGAGCTGTTTTTT.